This T cell receptor (beta chain) was sequenced in a study of identical twins. TCRdb recomputed calls from the 5' RACE reads with MiXCR, one row per CDR3 protein. The sample yields fewer than 250,000 distinct CDR3 sequences, under 10% seen once. These same records also appear under a second study, on yellow fever vaccine responses in identical twins. That source adds: Twins reportedly mounted vaccine T cell responses that seemed partly convergent, partly personalized.

The receptor was isolated from a woman younger than 35 in good health. Sequences were obtained from memory (CD45RO+) T cells sorted from blood.

DNA for the CDR3: TGTGCCAGCAGTCCATGGGACAGGGGTCCGTACGAGCAGTACTTC. Protein product: CASSPWDRGPYEQYF. The rearrangement uses TRBV28 and TRBJ2-7; 10 bases are a match to TRBD1. V lost 5 bases and J lost 4; bases outside the gene matches: 8. This CDR3 comprises 15 residues. Per germline, CDR1 MDHEN and CDR2 SYDVKM. Full variable domain (missing parts from reference TRBV28 and TRBJ2-7): DVKVTQSSRYLVKRTGEKVFLECVQDMDHENMFWYRQDPGLGLRLIYFSYDVKMKEKGDIPEGYSVSREKKERFSLILESASTNQTSMYLCASSPWDRGPYEQYFGPGTRLTVT.